This T cell receptor (beta chain) was retrieved from a study of CD8 T cells in ankylosing spondylitis. Construction of TCR beta libraries was performed using quantitative 5'-RACE with molecular barcodes. Each CDR3 protein gets one entry after TCRdb re-called the 5' RACE reads with MiXCR. The profile shows 25,000 to 35,000 distinct CDR3 sequences, 30% of them singletons. V was shortened by 6 bases and J by 0 bases, with 11 bases between the two germline ends. The CDR3 loop spans 14 amino acids. On this clonotype itself: What it binds is unknown.

Regarding the study as a whole: Typical of ankylosing spondylitis blood, it appeared, was a TCR beta motif of seven to nine highly homologous variants.

The rearrangement joins TRBV12-3 or TRBV12-4 to TRBJ1-1; possible D gene TRBD1, 5 bases. The clonotype originates from a male donor with ankylosing spondylitis. Sequenced material: synovial fluid, either unsorted or a sorted T cell fraction (not recorded which). In DNA form, the CDR3 reads TGTGCCAGCAGGTGGGGGACCCTGAACACTGAAGCTTTCTTT. The encoded protein is CASRWGTLNTEAFF.